The clone carrying this TCR beta chain was seen only a few times. What it binds is unknown. In germline, CDR1 is SGHAT, CDR2 FQDESV (reference sequence). Losses at the gene ends were 5 bases for V and 3 bases for J; bases not matched to a gene: 7. CDR3 size: 17 residues. This specimen belongs to a study of siplizumab effects on memory and regulatory T cells. Whole-study results and caveats: The diversity of naive T cells seemed greater than that of memory cells, and their alloresponse contribution seemed major. Confirmation was lacking for the suppressive function of proliferating Tregs derived from siplizumab cultures.

The repertoire was sequenced with immunoSEQ multiplex PCR; TCRdb's copy has only in-frame clones and lacks some. The sample includes 50,000 to 75,000 clones, less than 80% of them seen just once. The specimen was memory CD4+ T cells sorted from blood. The V call is TRBV11-1, the J call TRBJ2-1; 13 nucleotides match TRBD2. The clonotype comes from a human donor in good health. This chain's CDR3 is CASSPGGTSGVYNEQFF. The CDR3 coding sequence is TGTGCCAGCAGCCCAGGGGGGACTAGCGGGGTCTACAATGAGCAGTTCTTC.